A single sample is the source of the 13 T cell receptor beta chains below, sequenced in a study of T cell responses to AZD1222 COVID-19 vaccine. Libraries were prepared by immunoSEQ multiplex PCR; TCRdb keeps only in-frame clonotypes and omits some of them. The table has around 160,000 clones, around 83% seen once. Material: peripheral blood, obtained on day 0 of MenACWY control vaccination. The receptors derive from an adult in good health.

The chain has TRBV6-5 and TRBJ2-3; 7 nucleotides line up with TRBD2. The J segment lost 1 base and the V segment lost 0 bases, leaving 4 bases of the junction unmatched. Per germline, CDR1 MNHEY and CDR2 SVGAGI. The length of the CDR3 is 16 residues. The CDR3 spells CASSYSFAGGTDTQYF. CDR3 in DNA: TGTGCCAGCAGTTACTCGTTCGCGGGGGGCACAGATACGCAGTATTTT.

The chain links TRBV5-5 to TRBJ2-1, with TRBD1 matching over 7 bases. Germline CDR1 reads SGHKS; CDR2 reads YYEKEE (reference sequence). V trimming: 2 bases; J trimming: 0 bases; junction bases outside the gene matches: 5. The CDR3 runs 16 residues. For the CDR3, the DNA is TGTGCCAGCAGCTTAAGGGGGCCCAGCTCCTACAATGAGCAGTTCTTC. It codes for CASSLRGPSSYNEQFF.

This clone was counted only a few times. V is TRBV14 and J is TRBJ2-5; weak D call: TRBD1 (5 bases). Germline CDR1 and CDR2: SGHDN and FVKESK. There are 13 residues in the CDR3. V gave up 6 bases and J gave up 2 bases, with 10 bases separating them. DNA for the CDR3: TGTGCCAGCAGGTGGGGCGCGCAAGAGACCCAGTACTTC. Amino acids: CASRWGAQETQYF.

The rearrangement joins TRBV10-1 to TRBJ2-1; 12 bases match TRBD2. With 4 bases clipped from V and 12 bases from J, the junction kept 10 bases outside the gene matches. Germline CDR1 WNHNN, CDR2 SYGVQD (reference sequence). The CDR3 extends over 15 amino acids. The CDR3 sequence is CASSGGLAGGRGQFF. CDR3 bases: TGCGCCAGCAGTGGCGGGCTAGCGGGGGGGAGGGGGCAGTTCTTC.

The chain recombines TRBV29-1 with TRBJ1-4; possible D gene TRBD1, 5 bases. Germline V gives CDR1 SQVTM, CDR2 ANQGSEA. The CDR3 extends over 14 amino acids. Trimming stripped 4 bases from V and 8 bases from J, with 17 bases between. The CDR3 nucleotides read TGCAGCGTTGCCCCGTCTGGGGCTGGAGAAAAACTGTTTTTT. It translates to CSVAPSGAGEKLFF.

The chain couples TRBV29-1 to TRBJ2-1; D uncertain. Trimming pared 4 bases from V and 5 bases from J, leaving 30 bases between. CDR3 length: 19 amino acids. CDR1 is SQVTM and CDR2 is ANQGSEA in the germline V gene. For the CDR3, the DNA is TGCAGCGTTGGGGGTACCGGGTCCCATCGGTCCCTGCCGAACAATGAGCAGTTCTTC. Its protein is CSVGGTGSHRSLPNNEQFF.

V gene TRBV18 combines with J gene TRBJ2-2; D is unresolved. Trimming took 0 bases from V and 3 from J, leaving 5 bases between them. This CDR3 comprises 14 residues. Germline assignment: CDR1 KGHSH and CDR2 LQKENI. As DNA, the CDR3 is TGTGCCAGCTCACCACCTAGGTACACCGGGGAGCTGTTTTTT. It is translated as CASSPPRYTGELFF.

This clone has more than one count but fewer than ten. V usage is TRBV11-3 and J usage is TRBJ2-3; D remains unclear. The CDR3 has 16 amino acids. Looked up from germline, CDR1 is SGHNT and CDR2 is YENEEA. V lost 1 base to trimming and J lost 2 bases, with 13 bases between them. The CDR3 here is CASSLGVGSSTDTQYF. CDR3 DNA sequence: TGTGCCAGCAGCTTAGGGGTGGGATCCTCCACAGATACGCAGTATTTT.

The V and J genes are TRBV7-9 and TRBJ2-7; 10 positions agree with TRBD1. The trim removed 1 base at V and 2 bases at J, leaving 2 bases unmatched. There are 15 residues in the CDR3. Germline CDR1 SEHNR, CDR2 FQNEAQ (reference sequence). This CDR3 reads CASSLEGTGAYEQYF. The CDR3 DNA follows: TGTGCCAGCAGCTTAGAAGGGACAGGGGCCTACGAGCAGTACTTC.

This clone has just one count. This chain uses TRBV7-2 with TRBJ2-3; 7 bases agree with TRBD2. The junction had 5 bases not matched to a gene; V was cut back by 4 bases and J by 4 bases. The CDR3 consists of 14 residues. Germline V gene data show CDR1 as SGHTA and CDR2 as FQGNSA. CDR3 sequence: CASSSRGVADTQYF. The CDR3 DNA reads TGTGCCAGCAGCTCTCGGGGGGTTGCAGATACGCAGTATTTT.

The chain employs TRBV18 and TRBJ2-1; D unresolved. The CDR3 has 13 amino acids. Germline CDR1 and CDR2: KGHSH and LQKENI. V lost 3 bases, J lost 7 bases, and 10 bases lay in between. This CDR3 reads CASSPIPTNEQFF. The CDR3 DNA reads as TGTGCCAGCTCACCGATACCGACGAATGAGCAGTTCTTC.

This chain joins TRBV7-9 and TRBJ2-1; D is perhaps TRBD2 (6 bases). Trimming took 5 bases from V and 4 from J, leaving 18 bases between them. Germline V gene data show CDR1 as SEHNR and CDR2 as FQNEAQ (reference sequence). This CDR3 comprises 16 residues. CDR3 DNA sequence: TGTGCCAGCAGCCCACAAGGGCTAGCGAATTACAATGAGCAGTTCTTC. It codes for CASSPQGLANYNEQFF.

This chain connects TRBV7-9 to TRBJ1-2; D is uncertain. This CDR3 has 13 residues. Trimming took 2 bases from V and 5 from J, leaving 9 bases between them. Germline values: CDR1 SEHNR, CDR2 FQNEAQ (reference sequence). CDR3 protein: CASSLITAYGYTF. DNA of the CDR3: TGTGCCAGCAGCTTAATAACAGCTTATGGCTACACCTTC.